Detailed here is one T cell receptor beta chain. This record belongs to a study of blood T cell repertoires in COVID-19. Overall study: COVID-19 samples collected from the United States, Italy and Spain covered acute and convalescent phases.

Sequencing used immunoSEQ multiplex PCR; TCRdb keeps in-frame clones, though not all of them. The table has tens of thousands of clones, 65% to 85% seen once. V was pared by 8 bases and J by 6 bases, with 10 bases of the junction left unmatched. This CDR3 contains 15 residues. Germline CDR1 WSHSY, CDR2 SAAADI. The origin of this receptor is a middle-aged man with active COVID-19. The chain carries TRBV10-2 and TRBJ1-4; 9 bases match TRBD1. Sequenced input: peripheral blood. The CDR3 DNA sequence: TGCGCCAGCTATCCTACAGGGGGCTATGATGAAAAACTGTTTTTT. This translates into CASYPTGGYDEKLFF.